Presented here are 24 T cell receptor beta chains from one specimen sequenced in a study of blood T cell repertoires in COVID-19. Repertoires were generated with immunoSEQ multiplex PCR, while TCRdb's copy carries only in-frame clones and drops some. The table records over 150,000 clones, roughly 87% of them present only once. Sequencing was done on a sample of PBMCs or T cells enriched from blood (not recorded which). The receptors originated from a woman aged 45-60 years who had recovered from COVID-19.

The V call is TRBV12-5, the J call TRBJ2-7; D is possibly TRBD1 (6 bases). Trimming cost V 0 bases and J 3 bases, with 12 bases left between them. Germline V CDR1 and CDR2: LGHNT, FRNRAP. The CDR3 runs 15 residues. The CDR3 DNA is TGTGCTAGTGGTTTGGTACGACAGGTTGGCTACGAGCAGTACTTC. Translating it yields CASGLVRQVGYEQYF.

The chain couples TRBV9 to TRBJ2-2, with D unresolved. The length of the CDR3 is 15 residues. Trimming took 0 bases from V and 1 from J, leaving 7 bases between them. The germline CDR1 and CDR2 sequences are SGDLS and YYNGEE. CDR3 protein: CASSVAFRNTGELFF. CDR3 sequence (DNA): TGTGCCAGCAGCGTAGCTTTCAGGAACACCGGGGAGCTGTTTTTT.

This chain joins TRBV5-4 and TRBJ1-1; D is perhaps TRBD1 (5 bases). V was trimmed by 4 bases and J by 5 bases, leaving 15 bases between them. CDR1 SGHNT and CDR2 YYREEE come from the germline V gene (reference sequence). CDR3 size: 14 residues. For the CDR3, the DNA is TGTGCCAGCAGCATGAGTATCAGGGAAACTGAAGCTTTCTTT. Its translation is CASSMSIRETEAFF.

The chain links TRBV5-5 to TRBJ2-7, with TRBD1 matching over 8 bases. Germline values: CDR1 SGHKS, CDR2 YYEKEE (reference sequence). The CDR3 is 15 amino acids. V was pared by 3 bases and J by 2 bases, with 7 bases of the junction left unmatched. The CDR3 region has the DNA TGTGCCAGCAGCTACCGGACAGGGCATCCCTACGAGCAGTACTTC. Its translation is CASSYRTGHPYEQYF.

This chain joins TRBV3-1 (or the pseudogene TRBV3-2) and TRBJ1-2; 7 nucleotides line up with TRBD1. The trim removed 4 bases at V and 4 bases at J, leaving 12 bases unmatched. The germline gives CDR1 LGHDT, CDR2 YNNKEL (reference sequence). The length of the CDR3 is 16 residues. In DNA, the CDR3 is TGTGCCAGCAGCCCCAATATTCGCACAGGGGTCTATGGCTACACCTTC. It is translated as CASSPNIRTGVYGYTF.

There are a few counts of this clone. The CDR3 DNA reads TGCGCCAGCAGCCAGCTCGTGGGGTCGACTAGCGGGACTCGCTACGAGCAGTACTTC. This gives the protein CASSQLVGSTSGTRYEQYF. The chain links TRBV4-1 to TRBJ2-7; TRBD2 matches at 11 bases. J lost 3 bases, V lost 3 bases, and 16 bases had no gene match. This CDR3 comprises 19 residues. Germline V gene sequence: CDR1 MGHRA, CDR2 YSYEKL.

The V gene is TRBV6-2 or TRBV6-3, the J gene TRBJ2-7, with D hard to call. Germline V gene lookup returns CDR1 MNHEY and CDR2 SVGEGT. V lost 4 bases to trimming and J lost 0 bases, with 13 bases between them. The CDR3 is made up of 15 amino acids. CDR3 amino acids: CASSWVLGSSYEQYF. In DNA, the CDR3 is TGTGCCAGCAGTTGGGTGTTGGGCAGCTCCTACGAGCAGTACTTC.

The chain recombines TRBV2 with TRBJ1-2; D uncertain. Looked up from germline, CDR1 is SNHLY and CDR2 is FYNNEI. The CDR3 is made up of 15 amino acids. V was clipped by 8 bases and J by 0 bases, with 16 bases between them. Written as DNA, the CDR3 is TGTGCCAGCCGGGCCCCACGGACTACTAACTATGGCTACACCTTC. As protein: CASRAPRTTNYGYTF.

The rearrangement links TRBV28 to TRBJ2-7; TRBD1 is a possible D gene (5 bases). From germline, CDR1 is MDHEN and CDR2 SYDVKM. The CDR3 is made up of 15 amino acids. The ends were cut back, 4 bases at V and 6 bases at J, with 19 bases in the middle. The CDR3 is CASSSVGHQWGEQYF. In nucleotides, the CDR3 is TGTGCCAGCAGTTCAGTAGGACACCAGTGGGGCGAGCAGTACTTC.

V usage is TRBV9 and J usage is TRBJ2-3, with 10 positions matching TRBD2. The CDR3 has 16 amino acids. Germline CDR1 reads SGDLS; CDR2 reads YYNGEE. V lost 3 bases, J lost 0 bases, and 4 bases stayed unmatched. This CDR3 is CASSGPAGGSTDTQYF. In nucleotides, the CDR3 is TGTGCCAGCAGCGGACCAGCGGGAGGGAGCACAGATACGCAGTATTTT.

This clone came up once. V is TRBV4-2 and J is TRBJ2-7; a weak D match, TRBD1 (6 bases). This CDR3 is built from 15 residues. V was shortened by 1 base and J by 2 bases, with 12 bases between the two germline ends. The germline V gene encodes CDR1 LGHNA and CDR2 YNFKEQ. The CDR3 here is CASSQAHRAAYEQYF. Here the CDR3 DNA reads TGTGCCAGCAGCCAAGCACACAGGGCGGCCTACGAGCAGTACTTC.

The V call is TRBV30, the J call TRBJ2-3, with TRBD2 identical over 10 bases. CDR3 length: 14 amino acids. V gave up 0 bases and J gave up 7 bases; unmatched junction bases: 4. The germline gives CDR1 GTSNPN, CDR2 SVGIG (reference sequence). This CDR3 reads CAWSVAGGQNTQYF. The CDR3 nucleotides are TGTGCCTGGAGTGTAGCGGGAGGGCAAAATACGCAGTATTTT.

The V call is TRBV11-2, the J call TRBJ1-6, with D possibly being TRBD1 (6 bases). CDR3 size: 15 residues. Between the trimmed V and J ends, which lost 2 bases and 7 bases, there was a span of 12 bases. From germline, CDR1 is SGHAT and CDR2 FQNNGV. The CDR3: CASSLQRGRNSPLHF. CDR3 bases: TGTGCCAGCAGCTTACAGCGGGGGCGGAATTCACCCCTCCACTTT.

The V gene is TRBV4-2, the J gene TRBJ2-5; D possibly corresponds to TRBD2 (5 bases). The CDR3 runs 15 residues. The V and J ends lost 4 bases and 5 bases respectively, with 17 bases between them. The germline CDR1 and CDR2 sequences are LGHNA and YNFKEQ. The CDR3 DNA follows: TGTGCCAGCAGCCCTAGGGAGTGGTTACGCGAGACCCAGTACTTC. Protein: CASSPREWLRETQYF.

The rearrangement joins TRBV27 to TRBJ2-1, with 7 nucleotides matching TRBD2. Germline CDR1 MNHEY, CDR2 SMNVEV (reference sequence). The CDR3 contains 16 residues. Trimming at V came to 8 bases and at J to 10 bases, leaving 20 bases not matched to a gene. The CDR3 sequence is CASSGWAGGRGVEQFF. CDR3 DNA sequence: TGTGCCAGCTCCGGCTGGGCCGGCGGGAGAGGGGTGGAGCAGTTCTTC.

This chain's CDR3 is CAISQGLGGYGYTF. As DNA, the CDR3 is TGTGCCATCAGCCAGGGACTCGGCGGCTATGGCTACACCTTC. The V and J genes are TRBV10-3 and TRBJ1-2; tentatively, D is TRBD1 (5 bases). Trimming removed 6 bases at V and 4 bases at J, with 15 bases between. This CDR3 spans 14 amino acids. Per the germline V gene, CDR1 is ENHRY and CDR2 is SYGVKD.

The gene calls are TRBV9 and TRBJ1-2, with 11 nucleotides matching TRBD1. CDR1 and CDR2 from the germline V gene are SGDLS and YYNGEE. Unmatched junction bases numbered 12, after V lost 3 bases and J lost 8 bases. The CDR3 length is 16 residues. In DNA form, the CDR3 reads TGTGCCAGCAGCGCAACCGGACAGGGGGCGCCGAGAGGCTACACCTTC. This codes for CASSATGQGAPRGYTF.

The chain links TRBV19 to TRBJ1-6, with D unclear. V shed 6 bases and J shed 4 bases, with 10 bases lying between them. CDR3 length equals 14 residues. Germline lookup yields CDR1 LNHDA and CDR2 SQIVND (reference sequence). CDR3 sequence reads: CASSDRSYNSPLHF. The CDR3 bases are TGTGCCAGTAGCGATCGGAGTTATAATTCACCCCTCCACTTT.

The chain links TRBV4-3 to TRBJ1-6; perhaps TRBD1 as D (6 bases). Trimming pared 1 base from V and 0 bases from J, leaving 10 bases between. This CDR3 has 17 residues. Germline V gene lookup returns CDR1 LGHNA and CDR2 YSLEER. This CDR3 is CASSQGQGSSYNSPLHF. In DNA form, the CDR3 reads TGCGCCAGCAGCCAAGGGCAGGGGAGCTCCTATAATTCACCCCTCCACTTT.

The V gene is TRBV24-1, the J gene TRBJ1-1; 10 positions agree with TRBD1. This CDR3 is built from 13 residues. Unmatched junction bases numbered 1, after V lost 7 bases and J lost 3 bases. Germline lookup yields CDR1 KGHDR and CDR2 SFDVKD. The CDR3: CATRGQGYTEAFF. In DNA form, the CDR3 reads TGTGCCACCAGGGGACAGGGGTACACTGAAGCTTTCTTT.

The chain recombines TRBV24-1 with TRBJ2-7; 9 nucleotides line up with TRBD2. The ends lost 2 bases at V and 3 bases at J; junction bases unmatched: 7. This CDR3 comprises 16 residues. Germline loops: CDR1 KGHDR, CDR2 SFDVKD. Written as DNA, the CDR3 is TGTGCCACCAGTGATTCCTCCCTGACTAGCGGCTACGAGCAGTACTTC. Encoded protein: CATSDSSLTSGYEQYF.

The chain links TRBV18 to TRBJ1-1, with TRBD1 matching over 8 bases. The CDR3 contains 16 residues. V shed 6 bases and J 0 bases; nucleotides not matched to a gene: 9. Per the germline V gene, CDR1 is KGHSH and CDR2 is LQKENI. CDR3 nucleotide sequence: TGTGCCAGCTCGCCGGGGACAGGCAGGCTGAACACTGAAGCTTTCTTT. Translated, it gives CASSPGTGRLNTEAFF.

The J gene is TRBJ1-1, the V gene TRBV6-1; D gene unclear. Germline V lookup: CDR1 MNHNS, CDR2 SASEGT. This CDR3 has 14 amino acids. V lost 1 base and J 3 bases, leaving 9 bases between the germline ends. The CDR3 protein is CASSEGGGHTEAFF. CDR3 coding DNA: TGTGCCAGCAGTGAAGGTGGAGGTCACACTGAAGCTTTCTTT.

CDR3 nucleotide sequence: TGCGCCAGCAGCTTGGAGCTAGCGGAGGGGATGGGGTATTTT. Translation: CASSLELAEGMGYF. The J gene is TRBJ2-3, the V gene TRBV5-1, with 7 bases fitting TRBD2. CDR3 length: 14 amino acids. CDR1 SGHRS and CDR2 YFSETQ come from the germline V gene. J lost 14 bases, V lost 0 bases, and 12 bases had no gene match.